This note documents a single TCR beta chain sequence. Its antigen is not identified. The sample is drawn from a study of cytomegalovirus exposure and HLA in healthy donors. V lost 7 bases and J lost 7, with 16 bases in between. The CDR3 totals 13 residues. From germline, CDR1 is MNHNS and CDR2 SASEGT. Libraries were prepared by immunoSEQ multiplex PCR; TCRdb keeps only in-frame clonotypes and omits some of them. The table records over 85,000 clones, approximately 93% of them present only once. The study, taken as a whole, reports: Researchers catalogued some 160 TCR beta chains as cytomegalovirus-associated.

This chain joins TRBV6-1 and TRBJ2-5, with a possible D match to TRBD2 (5 bases). The sequence was obtained from a woman in her twenties or thirties in good health and CMV-seropositive. The specimen sequenced was PBMCs. The CDR3 here is CASTPGPGGTQYF. CDR3 nucleotide sequence: TGTGCCAGCACCCCCGGGCCCGGAGGGACCCAGTACTTC.